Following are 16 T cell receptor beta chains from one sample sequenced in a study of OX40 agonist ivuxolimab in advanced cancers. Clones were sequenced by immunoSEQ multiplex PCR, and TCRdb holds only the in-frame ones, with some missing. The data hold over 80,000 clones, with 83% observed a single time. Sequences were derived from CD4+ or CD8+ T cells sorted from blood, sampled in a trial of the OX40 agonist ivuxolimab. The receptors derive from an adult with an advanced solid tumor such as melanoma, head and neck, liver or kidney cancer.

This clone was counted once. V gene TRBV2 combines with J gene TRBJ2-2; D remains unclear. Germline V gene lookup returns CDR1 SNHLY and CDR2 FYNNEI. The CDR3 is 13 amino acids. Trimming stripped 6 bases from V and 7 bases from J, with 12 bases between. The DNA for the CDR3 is TGTGCCAGCAGGTCCGGCGCGGTCGGGGAGCTGTTTTTT. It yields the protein CASRSGAVGELFF.

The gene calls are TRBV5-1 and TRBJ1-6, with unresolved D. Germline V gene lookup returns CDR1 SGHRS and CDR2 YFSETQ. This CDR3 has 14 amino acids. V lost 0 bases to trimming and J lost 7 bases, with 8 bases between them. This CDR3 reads CASSLGQKNSPLHF. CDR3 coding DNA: TGCGCCAGCAGCTTGGGGCAGAAGAATTCACCCCTCCACTTT.

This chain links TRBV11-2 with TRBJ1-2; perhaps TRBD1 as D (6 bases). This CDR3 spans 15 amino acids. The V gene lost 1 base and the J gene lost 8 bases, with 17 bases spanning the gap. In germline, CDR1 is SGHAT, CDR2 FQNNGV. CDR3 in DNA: TGTGCCAGCAGCTTAGTGGGCAGGGGAGCGGTGGGCTACACCTTC. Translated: CASSLVGRGAVGYTF.

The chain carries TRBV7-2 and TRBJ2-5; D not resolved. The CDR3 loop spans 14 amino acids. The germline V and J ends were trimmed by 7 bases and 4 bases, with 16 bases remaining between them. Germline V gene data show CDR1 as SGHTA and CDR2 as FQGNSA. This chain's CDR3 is CASTPDGFGETQYF. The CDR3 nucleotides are TGTGCCAGCACCCCCGACGGGTTCGGAGAGACCCAGTACTTC.

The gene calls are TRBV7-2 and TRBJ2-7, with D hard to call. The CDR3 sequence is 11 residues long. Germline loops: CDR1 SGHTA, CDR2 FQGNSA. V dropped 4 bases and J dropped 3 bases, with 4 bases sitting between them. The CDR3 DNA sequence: TGTGCCAGCAGCTACCACTACGAGCAGTACTTC. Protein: CASSYHYEQYF.

The DNA for the CDR3 is TGTGCCTGGAGTGGAGAGGGAGTCACCATATATTTT. This translates into CAWSGEGVTIYF. The chain links TRBV30 to TRBJ1-3; D ambiguous. CDR1 GTSNPN and CDR2 SVGIG come from the germline V gene (reference sequence). This CDR3 contains 12 residues. Trimming stripped 1 base from V and 9 bases from J, with 10 bases between.

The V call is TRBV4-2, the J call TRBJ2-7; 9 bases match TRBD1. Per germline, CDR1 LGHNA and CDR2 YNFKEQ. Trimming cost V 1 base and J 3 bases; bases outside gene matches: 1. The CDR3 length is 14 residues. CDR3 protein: CASSQGDRDYEQYF. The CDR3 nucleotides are TGTGCCAGCAGCCAAGGGGACAGGGACTACGAGCAGTACTTC.

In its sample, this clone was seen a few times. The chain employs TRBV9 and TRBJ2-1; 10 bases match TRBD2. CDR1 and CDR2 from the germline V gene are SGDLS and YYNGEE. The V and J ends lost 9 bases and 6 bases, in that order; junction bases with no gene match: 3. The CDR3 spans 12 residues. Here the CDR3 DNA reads TGTGCCACGGGACTAGCGTTCAATGAGCAGTTCTTC. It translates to CATGLAFNEQFF.

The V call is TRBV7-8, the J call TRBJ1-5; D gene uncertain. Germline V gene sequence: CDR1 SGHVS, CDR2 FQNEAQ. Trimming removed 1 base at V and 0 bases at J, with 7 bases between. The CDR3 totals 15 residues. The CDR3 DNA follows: TGTGCCAGCAGCTTAGAAGGTTATAGCAATCAGCCCCAGCATTTT. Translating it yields CASSLEGYSNQPQHF.

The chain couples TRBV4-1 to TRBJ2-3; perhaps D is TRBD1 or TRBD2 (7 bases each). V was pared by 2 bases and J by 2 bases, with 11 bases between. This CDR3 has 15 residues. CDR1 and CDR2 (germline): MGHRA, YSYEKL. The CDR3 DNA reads TGCGCCAGCAGCCAACAGGGGGGGGACACAGATACGCAGTATTTT. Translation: CASSQQGGDTDTQYF.

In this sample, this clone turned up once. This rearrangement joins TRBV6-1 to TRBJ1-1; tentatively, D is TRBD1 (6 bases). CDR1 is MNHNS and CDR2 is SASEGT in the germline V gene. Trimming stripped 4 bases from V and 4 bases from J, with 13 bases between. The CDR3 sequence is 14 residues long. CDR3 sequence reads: CASSGDRRGTEAFF. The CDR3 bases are TGTGCCAGCAGTGGCGACAGGCGGGGCACTGAAGCTTTCTTT.

For the CDR3, the DNA is TGTGCCAGCAGAAGGTCAGGAGATACGCAGTATTTT. As protein: CASRRSGDTQYF. V usage is TRBV27 and J usage is TRBJ2-3; D gene uncertain. Looked up from germline, CDR1 is MNHEY and CDR2 is SMNVEV (reference sequence). Trimming stripped 6 bases from V and 5 bases from J, with 9 bases between. The CDR3 is 12 residues long.

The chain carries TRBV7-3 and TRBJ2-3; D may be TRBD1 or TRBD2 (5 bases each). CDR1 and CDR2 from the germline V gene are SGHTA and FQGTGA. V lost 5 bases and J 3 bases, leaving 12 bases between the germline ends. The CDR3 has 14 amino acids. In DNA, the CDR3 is TGTGCCAGCAGCCCCGAATGGGGGACAGATACGCAGTATTTT. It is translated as CASSPEWGTDTQYF.

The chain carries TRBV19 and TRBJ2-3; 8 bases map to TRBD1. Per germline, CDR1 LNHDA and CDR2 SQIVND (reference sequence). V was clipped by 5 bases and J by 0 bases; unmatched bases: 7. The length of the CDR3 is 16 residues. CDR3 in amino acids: CASSRTGSMSTDTQYF. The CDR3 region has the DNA TGTGCCAGTAGTCGGACAGGGTCAATGAGCACAGATACGCAGTATTTT.

The CDR3 DNA reads TGTGCCAGCAGTCTCAATTCACCCCTCCACTTT. This translates into CASSLNSPLHF. The chain carries TRBV6-5 and TRBJ1-6; D remains ambiguous. CDR3 length: 11 residues. V shed 5 bases and J shed 7 bases, with 3 bases lying between them. CDR1 and CDR2 from the germline V gene are MNHEY and SVGAGI.

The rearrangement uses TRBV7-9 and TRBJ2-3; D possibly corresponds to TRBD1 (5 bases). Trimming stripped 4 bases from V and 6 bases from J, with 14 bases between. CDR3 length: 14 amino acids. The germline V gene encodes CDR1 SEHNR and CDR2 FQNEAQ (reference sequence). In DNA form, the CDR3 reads TGTGCCAGCAGCTCGTCAGGGTTCCCTGATACGCAGTATTTT. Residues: CASSSSGFPDTQYF.